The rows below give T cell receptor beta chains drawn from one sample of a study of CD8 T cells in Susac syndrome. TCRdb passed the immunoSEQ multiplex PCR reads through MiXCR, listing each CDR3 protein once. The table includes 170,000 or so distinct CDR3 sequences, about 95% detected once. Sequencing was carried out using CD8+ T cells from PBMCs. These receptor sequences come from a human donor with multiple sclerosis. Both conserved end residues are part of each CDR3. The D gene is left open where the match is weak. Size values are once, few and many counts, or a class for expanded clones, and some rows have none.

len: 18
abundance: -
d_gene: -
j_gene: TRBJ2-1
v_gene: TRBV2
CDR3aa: CASSSPVGTLSSYNEQFF
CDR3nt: TGTGCCAGCAGTTCTCCCGTCGGGACACTGAGCTCCTACAATGAGCAGTTCTTC

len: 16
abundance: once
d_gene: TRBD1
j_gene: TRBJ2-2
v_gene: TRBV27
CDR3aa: CASSEGAQGNTGELFF
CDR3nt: TGTGCCAGCTCAGAGGGGGCACAGGGTAACACCGGGGAGCTGTTTTTT

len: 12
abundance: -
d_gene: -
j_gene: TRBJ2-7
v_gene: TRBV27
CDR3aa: CASRGGNYEQYF
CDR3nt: TGTGCCAGCAGGGGGGGAAACTACGAGCAGTACTTC

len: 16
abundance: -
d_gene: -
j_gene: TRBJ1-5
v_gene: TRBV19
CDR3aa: CASSIGSLGFNQPQHF
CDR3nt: TGTGCCAGTAGTATAGGAAGTTTGGGGTTCAATCAGCCCCAGCATTTT

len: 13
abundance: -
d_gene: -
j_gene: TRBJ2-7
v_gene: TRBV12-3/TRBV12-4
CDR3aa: CASSFGGSWEQYF
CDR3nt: TGTGCCAGCAGTTTTGGGGGCTCCTGGGAGCAGTACTTC

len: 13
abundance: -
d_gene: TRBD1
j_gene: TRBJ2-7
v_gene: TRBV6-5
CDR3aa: CASSQDRDNEQYF
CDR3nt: TGTGCCAGCAGTCAGGACAGGGACAACGAGCAGTACTTC

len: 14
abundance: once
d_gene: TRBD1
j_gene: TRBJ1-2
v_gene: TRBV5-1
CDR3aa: CASSLDGTGFGYTF
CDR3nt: TGCGCCAGCAGCTTGGACGGGACAGGTTTTGGCTACACCTTC

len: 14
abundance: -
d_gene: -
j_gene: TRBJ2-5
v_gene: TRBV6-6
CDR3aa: CASSYNKPEETQYF
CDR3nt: TGTGCCAGCAGTTACAACAAGCCGGAAGAGACCCAGTACTTC

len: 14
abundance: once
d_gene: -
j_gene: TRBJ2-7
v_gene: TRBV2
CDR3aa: CASSFAQGPYEQYF
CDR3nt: TGTGCCAGCAGTTTCGCGCAGGGTCCCTACGAGCAGTACTTC

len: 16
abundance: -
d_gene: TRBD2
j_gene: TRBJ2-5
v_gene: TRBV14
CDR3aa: CASSRLAGLVQETQYF
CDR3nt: TGTGCCAGCAGCCGGTTGGCAGGACTAGTCCAAGAGACCCAGTACTTC

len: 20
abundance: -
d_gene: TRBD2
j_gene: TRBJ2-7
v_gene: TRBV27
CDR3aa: CARAPSGGLLYTPRGYEQYF
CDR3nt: TGTGCCAGGGCCCCCAGCGGGGGGCTTCTCTATACTCCTAGGGGCTACGAGCAGTACTTC

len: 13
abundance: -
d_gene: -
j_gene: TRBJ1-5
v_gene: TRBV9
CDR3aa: CASSVGHGQPQHF
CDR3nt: TGTGCCAGCAGCGTAGGGCACGGTCAGCCCCAGCATTTT

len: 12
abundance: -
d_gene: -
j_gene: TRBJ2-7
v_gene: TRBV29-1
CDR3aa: CSVVAPPYEQYF
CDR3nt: TGCAGCGTGGTCGCACCTCCCTACGAGCAGTACTTC

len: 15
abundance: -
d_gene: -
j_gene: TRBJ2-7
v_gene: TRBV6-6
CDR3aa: CASMTSGTTAYEQYF
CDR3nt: TGTGCCAGCATGACGTCCGGGACAACAGCCTACGAGCAGTACTTC

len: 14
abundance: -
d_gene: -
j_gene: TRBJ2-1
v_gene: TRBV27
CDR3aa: CASSSTGPLWEQFF
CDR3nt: TGTGCCAGCAGTTCCACCGGGCCCCTGTGGGAGCAGTTCTTC

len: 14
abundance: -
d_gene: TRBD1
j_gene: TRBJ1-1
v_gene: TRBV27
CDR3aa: CASYGQDLYTEAFF
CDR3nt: TGTGCCAGTTACGGACAGGACCTTTACACTGAAGCTTTCTTT

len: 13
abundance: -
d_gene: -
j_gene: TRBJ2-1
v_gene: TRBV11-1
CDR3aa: CASSPDWDNEQFF
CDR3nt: TGTGCCAGCAGCCCTGACTGGGACAATGAGCAGTTCTTC

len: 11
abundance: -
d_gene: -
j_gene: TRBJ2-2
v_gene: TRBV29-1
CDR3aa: CSVMGTGELFF
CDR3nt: TGCAGCGTCATGGGGACCGGGGAGCTGTTTTTT

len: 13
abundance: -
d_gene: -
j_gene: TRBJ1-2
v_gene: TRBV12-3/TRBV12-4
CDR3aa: CASSFSRGYGYTF
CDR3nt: TGTGCCAGCAGTTTCTCCAGGGGCTATGGCTACACCTTC

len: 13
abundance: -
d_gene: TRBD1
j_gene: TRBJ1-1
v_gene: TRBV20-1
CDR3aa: CSASRTTGGEAFF
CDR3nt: TGCAGTGCTAGCCGAACGACAGGGGGGGAGGCTTTCTTT

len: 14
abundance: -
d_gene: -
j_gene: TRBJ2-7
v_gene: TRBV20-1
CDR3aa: CSARGPGILYEQYF
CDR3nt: TGCAGTGCTAGAGGCCCGGGGATCCTCTACGAGCAGTACTTC

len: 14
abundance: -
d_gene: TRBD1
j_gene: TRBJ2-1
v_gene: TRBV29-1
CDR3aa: CSVENRDSVYEQFF
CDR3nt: TGCAGCGTTGAAAACCGGGACAGCGTCTATGAGCAGTTCTTC

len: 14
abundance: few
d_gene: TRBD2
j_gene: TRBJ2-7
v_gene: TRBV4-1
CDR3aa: CASSHLAGAYEQYF
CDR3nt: TGTGCCAGCAGCCACCTCGCGGGGGCCTACGAGCAGTACTTC

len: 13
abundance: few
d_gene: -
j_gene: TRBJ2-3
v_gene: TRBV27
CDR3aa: CASSLFGADTQYF
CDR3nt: TGTGCCAGCAGTTTGTTTGGGGCAGATACGCAGTATTTT

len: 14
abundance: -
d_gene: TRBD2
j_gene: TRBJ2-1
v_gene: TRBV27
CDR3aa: CASSSLAGNNEQFF
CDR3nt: TGTGCCAGCAGTTCGCTAGCGGGGAACAATGAGCAGTTCTTC